The rows below give T cell receptor beta chains drawn from one sample of a study of control samples from healthy donors and cancer patients. Profiling relied on immunoSEQ multiplex PCR, and the TCRdb table lists in-frame clones only, not all of them. The table includes some 130,000 clones, approximately 92% detected once. What was sequenced was blood. The receptor set was obtained from a man aged 35 to 55 in good health. Both conserved end residues are part of each CDR3. A D gene is named only where the DNA matches it firmly. The size of a clone is reported for some rows only, either as once, few or many, or as a class for expanded clones.

TRBJ1-1	.	TRBV6-6	.	CASKSFMNTEAFF	TGTGCCAGCAAGTCGTTTATGAACACTGAAGCTTTCTTT
TRBJ2-7	.	TRBV15	TRBD1	CATSQGTAYEQYF	TGTGCCACCAGCCAGGGGACAGCCTACGAGCAGTACTTC
TRBJ1-1	.	TRBV27	.	CASSLGTPGTEAFF	TGTGCCAGCAGTCTGGGGACCCCGGGGACTGAAGCTTTCTTT
TRBJ2-3	.	TRBV7-9	TRBD2	CASGRLAGNTDTQYF	TGTGCCAGCGGCAGACTAGCGGGGAACACAGATACGCAGTATTTT
TRBJ2-1	.	TRBV2	.	CASRPSSYNEQFF	TGTGCCAGCAGGCCGAGCTCCTACAATGAGCAGTTCTTC
TRBJ2-2	.	TRBV7-2	TRBD2	CASSLLGRGSTGELFF	TGTGCCAGCAGCTTACTCGGGCGGGGGAGCACCGGGGAGCTGTTTTTT
TRBJ1-1	few	TRBV4-2	.	CASSQDDRLNTEAFF	TGTGCCAGCAGCCAAGATGACAGGCTGAACACTGAAGCTTTCTTT
TRBJ1-1	few	TRBV28	.	CASSQAEAFF	TGTGCCAGCTCGCAGGCAGAAGCTTTCTTT
TRBJ2-1	.	TRBV4-2	TRBD1	CASSQDKGTGFHNEQFF	TGTGCCAGCAGCCAAGATAAGGGGACAGGGTTTCACAATGAGCAGTTCTTC
TRBJ2-7	.	TRBV5-1	.	CASSSRQAYNEQYF	TGCGCCAGCAGCAGCCGACAGGCGTACAACGAGCAGTACTTC
TRBJ1-5	.	TRBV12-5	.	CASGPQDQPQHF	TGTGCTAGTGGTCCCCAGGATCAGCCCCAGCATTTT
TRBJ1-5	.	TRBV18	.	CASSPLGTVGNQPQHF	TGTGCCAGCTCACCACTCGGGACCGTGGGCAATCAGCCCCAGCATTTT
TRBJ1-3	.	TRBV5-6	.	CASSLAAGSSGNTIYF	TGTGCCAGCAGCTTGGCTGCAGGGAGCTCTGGAAACACCATATATTTT
TRBJ2-3	.	TRBV2	TRBD2	CASGLAGTDTQYF	TGTGCCAGCGGACTAGCGGGTACAGATACGCAGTATTTT
TRBJ2-5	.	TRBV5-4	TRBD2	CASNLAGGLRETQYF	TGTGCCAGCAACTTAGCGGGGGGCCTTAGAGAGACCCAGTACTTC
TRBJ2-2	.	TRBV5-1	.	CASSLGSGGALANTGELFF	TGCGCCAGCAGCTTGGGCTCCGGTGGGGCTTTAGCGAACACCGGGGAGCTGTTTTTT
TRBJ2-1	once	TRBV9	.	CASSVAGTGGLSEQFF	TGTGCCAGCAGCGTAGCGGGGACGGGGGGCTTGAGTGAGCAGTTCTTC
TRBJ2-2	.	TRBV14	.	CASSQEARGPGELFF	TGTGCCAGCAGCCAAGAGGCAAGAGGCCCCGGGGAGCTGTTTTTT
TRBJ1-2	.	TRBV27	.	CASSFFPGLNYGYTF	TGTGCCAGCAGTTTTTTCCCAGGGCTCAACTATGGCTACACCTTC
TRBJ2-2	.	TRBV27	.	CASSLRGRGGTGELFF	TGTGCCAGCAGTTTACGGGGCAGGGGTGGCACCGGGGAGCTGTTTTTT
TRBJ2-2	.	TRBV11-3	.	CASSSRGIGELFF	TGTGCCAGCAGCTCCCGCGGGATCGGGGAGCTGTTTTTT
TRBJ2-3	.	TRBV10-3	.	CAISGNSRADTQYF	TGTGCCATCAGTGGGAACTCGAGGGCAGATACGCAGTATTTT
TRBJ2-5	medium-sized	TRBV7-9	TRBD2	CASSLASGGGRETQYF	TGTGCCAGCAGCTTAGCGAGCGGGGGAGGGCGAGAGACCCAGTACTTC
TRBJ2-1	once	TRBV6-5	.	CASSGDSSSYNEQFF	TGTGCCAGTAGCGGTGACAGTAGCTCCTACAATGAGCAGTTCTTC
TRBJ2-3	once	TRBV4-1	.	CASSQIGGTDTQYF	TGCGCCAGCAGCCAGATTGGGGGCACAGATACGCAGTATTTT
TRBJ1-3	.	TRBV11-2	.	CASSAVMWGAGNTIYF	TGTGCCAGCAGCGCCGTAATGTGGGGAGCTGGAAACACCATATATTTT